Given below is one TCR beta chain in context. The antigen is not known. CDR1 and CDR2 (germline): LNHDA, SQIVND (reference sequence). V was shortened by 6 bases and J by 6 bases, with 18 bases between the two germline ends. This CDR3 is 15 amino acids long. Time point: week 5, during vaccination. In every dose of vaccine, 300 ug of mutant IDH1 20-mer peptide was given alongside topical imiquimod. The data were obtained in a study of a mutant IDH1 vaccine in newly diagnosed glioma. Only in-frame clones appear in the TCRdb table, and some are missing; sequencing was by immunoSEQ multiplex PCR. Here the sample spans 75,000 to 80,000 clones, roughly nine tenths being singletons.

This material consisted of PBMCs, taken from a glioma patient whose treatment included an IDH1 peptide vaccine. The V gene is TRBV19, the J gene TRBJ1-5; no clear D gene. The TCR sequence derives from a woman between 45 and 65 years old with glioma. The CDR3 DNA sequence: TGTGCCAGTAGCCCGACGGCGGGGTGGACTCAGCCCCAGCATTTT. This translates into CASSPTAGWTQPQHF.